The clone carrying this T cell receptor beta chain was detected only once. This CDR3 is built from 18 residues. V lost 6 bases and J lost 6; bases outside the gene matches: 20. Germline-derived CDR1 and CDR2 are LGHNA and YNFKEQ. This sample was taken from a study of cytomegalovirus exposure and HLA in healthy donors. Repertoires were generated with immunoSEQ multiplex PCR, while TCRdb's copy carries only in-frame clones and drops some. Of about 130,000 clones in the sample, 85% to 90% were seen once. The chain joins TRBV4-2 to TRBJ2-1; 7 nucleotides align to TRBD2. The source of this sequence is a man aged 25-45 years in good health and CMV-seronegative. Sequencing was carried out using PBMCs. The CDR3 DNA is TGTGCCAGCAGGCAAATAACCGCGGGGGTTTCGTTTCCCAATGAGCAGTTCTTC. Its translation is CASRQITAGVSFPNEQFF.